This is a list of T cell receptor beta chains from one sample in a study of blood T cell repertoires in COVID-19. TCRdb keeps only in-frame clones here, not all; method: immunoSEQ multiplex PCR. There are around 260,000 clones in the sample; about 90% occur only once, and about 1.6% lies in the top ten. Sample: peripheral blood. The source is a woman aged 40 to 49 who had recovered from COVID-19. The CDR3 runs from the conserved cysteine through the conserved F or W. Each record gives: J gene, D gene, V gene, clone size, CDR3 protein, CDR3 DNA. The D gene is left open where the match is weak. Clone sizes are given selectively: once, few, many, or a class where the clone is expanded.

TRBJ2-3 | TRBD2 | TRBV4-2 | . | CASSLFSGGRADTQYF | TGTGCCAGCAGCCTATTTAGCGGGGGAAGGGCAGATACGCAGTATTTT
TRBJ2-1 | TRBD2 | TRBV2 | . | CASTPGGWGEQFF | TGTGCCAGCACTCCGGGGGGTTGGGGTGAGCAGTTCTTC
TRBJ2-3 | . | TRBV27 | . | CASRDTLNMDRRPSTDTQYF | TGTGCCAGCAGAGACACCCTAAATATGGACAGAAGGCCTAGCACAGATACGCAGTATTTT
TRBJ1-2 | . | TRBV3-1/TRBV3-2 | . | CASSSEGANYGYTF | TGTGCCAGCAGCTCCGAGGGCGCTAACTATGGCTACACCTTC
TRBJ2-3 | TRBD1 | TRBV19 | . | CASSIEYTGVGDTQYF | TGTGCCAGTAGTATAGAATATACAGGGGTTGGAGATACGCAGTATTTT
TRBJ2-5 | . | TRBV14 | . | CASSLMYQETQYF | TGTGCCAGCAGCCTCATGTACCAAGAGACCCAGTACTTC
TRBJ1-2 | . | TRBV3-1/TRBV3-2 | . | CASSRLPGDYGYTF | TGTGCCAGCAGCCGTCTCCCAGGGGACTATGGCTACACCTTC
TRBJ2-1 | TRBD2 | TRBV3-1/TRBV3-2 | once | CASSLGGGGHNEQFF | TGTGCCAGCAGCCTCGGCGGGGGGGGGCACAATGAGCAGTTCTTC
TRBJ2-7 | TRBD1 | TRBV7-6 | . | CASSLGDRGNEQYF | TGTGCCAGCAGCTTAGGGGACAGGGGCAACGAGCAGTACTTC
TRBJ2-2 | . | TRBV5-4 | . | CASSFGSGGYTGELFF | TGTGCCAGCAGCTTTGGTTCCGGGGGTTACACCGGGGAGCTGTTTTTT
TRBJ1-2 | . | TRBV10-3 | once | CAITGNSNGYTF | TGTGCCATCACCGGGAACTCGAACGGCTACACCTTC
TRBJ2-5 | TRBD2 | TRBV5-1 | . | CASRWTSGGEETQYF | TGCGCCAGCAGATGGACTAGCGGGGGGGAGGAGACCCAGTACTTC
TRBJ2-3 | . | TRBV24-1 | . | CATSPRGSLTDTQYF | TGTGCCACCAGTCCGAGAGGGTCTCTTACAGATACGCAGTATTTT
TRBJ1-2 | . | TRBV7-9 | . | CASSLDSRNYGYTF | TGTGCCAGCAGCTTAGATAGCAGAAACTATGGCTACACCTTC
TRBJ2-7 | . | TRBV6-6 | . | CASSYAYEQYF | TGTGCCAGCAGTTACGCGTACGAGCAGTACTTC
TRBJ2-3 | . | TRBV4-3 | many | CASSPSNRDGGTDTQYF | TGCGCCAGCAGCCCGTCCAACAGGGATGGGGGCACAGATACGCAGTATTTT
TRBJ1-2 | . | TRBV6-5 | . | CASSYFPDRNYGYTF | TGTGCCAGCAGTTACTTCCCAGACAGGAACTATGGCTACACCTTC
TRBJ1-5 | . | TRBV5-1 | . | CASSFLGQYSNQPQHF | TGCGCCAGCAGCTTCCTAGGACAGTATAGCAATCAGCCCCAGCATTTT
TRBJ1-5 | TRBD1 | TRBV4-2 | . | CASSQAGTGGAWGNQPQHF | TGTGCCAGCAGCCAAGCCGGGACAGGGGGAGCCTGGGGCAATCAGCCCCAGCATTTT
TRBJ1-3 | . | TRBV19 | once | CASGGNTIYF | TGTGCCAGCGGTGGAAACACCATATATTTT
TRBJ1-1 | . | TRBV9 | . | CASSPRGRENTEAFF | TGTGCCAGCAGCCCCCGAGGCAGGGAGAACACTGAAGCTTTCTTT
TRBJ1-3 | . | TRBV9 | . | CASSPTGPREASGNTIYF | TGTGCCAGCAGCCCCACCGGGCCTAGGGAGGCCTCTGGAAACACCATATATTTT
TRBJ1-2 | TRBD1 | TRBV7-8 | . | CASSYGQGLNYGYTF | TGTGCCAGCAGCTACGGACAGGGTCTTAACTATGGCTACACCTTC
TRBJ2-2 | TRBD1 | TRBV5-6 | . | CASSLDGPGQGTGELFF | TGTGCCAGCAGCTTGGACGGACCGGGACAGGGGACCGGGGAGCTGTTTTTT
TRBJ1-2 | . | TRBV6-1 | once | CASSDKLQRNYGYTF | TGTGCCAGCAGTGATAAGCTGCAGCGAAACTATGGCTACACCTTC
TRBJ1-5 | . | TRBV7-2 | . | CASSFSSNQPQHF | TGTGCCAGCAGCTTCTCCTCTAATCAGCCCCAGCATTTT
TRBJ2-7 | TRBD2 | TRBV6-5 | . | CASSSTSGGAYEQYF | TGTGCCAGCAGTTCTACTAGCGGGGGGGCCTACGAGCAGTACTTC
TRBJ2-3 | . | TRBV5-1 | . | CASRPFEAGADTQYF | TGCGCCAGCCGCCCGTTCGAGGCAGGGGCAGATACGCAGTATTTT
TRBJ2-3 | TRBD2 | TRBV13 | . | CASSFGRGGHDTQYF | TGTGCCAGCAGCTTCGGGCGGGGGGGCCACGATACGCAGTATTTT
TRBJ2-3 | . | TRBV2 | . | CATQIPEAHADTQYF | TGTGCCACCCAGATACCCGAGGCGCACGCAGATACGCAGTATTTT
TRBJ2-7 | . | TRBV30 | few | CAWSVQYLEQYF | TGTGCCTGGAGTGTACAGTACCTCGAGCAGTACTTC
TRBJ2-7 | TRBD1 | TRBV4-3 | once | CASSRRQGGAYEQYF | TGCGCCAGCAGCCGCAGACAGGGTGGGGCCTACGAGCAGTACTTC